The T cell receptor beta chain under discussion was sequenced for a study of blood T cell repertoires in COVID-19. On the study more broadly: Samples representing acute and convalescent COVID-19 were sourced from the United States, Italy and Spain. From T cells, B-cell-depleted T cells, or PBMCs came the material, which was cDNA or gDNA.

Sequenced by immunoSEQ multiplex PCR; TCRdb stores in-frame clones only, minus some. The data contain 120,000 or so clones, approximately 90% of them singletons. V was trimmed by 8 bases and J by 4 bases, leaving 13 bases between them. This CDR3 is 13 amino acids long. Germline V gene sequence: CDR1 MNHEY, CDR2 SVGAGI. The chain uses TRBV6-5 and TRBJ2-3; D gene unclear. The sample taken for sequencing was peripheral blood. The clonotype comes from a man aged 35 to 55 with acute or convalescent COVID-19. The CDR3 sequence is CASGGLRADTQYF. CDR3 coding DNA: TGTGCCAGCGGCGGCCTCCGCGCAGATACGCAGTATTTT.